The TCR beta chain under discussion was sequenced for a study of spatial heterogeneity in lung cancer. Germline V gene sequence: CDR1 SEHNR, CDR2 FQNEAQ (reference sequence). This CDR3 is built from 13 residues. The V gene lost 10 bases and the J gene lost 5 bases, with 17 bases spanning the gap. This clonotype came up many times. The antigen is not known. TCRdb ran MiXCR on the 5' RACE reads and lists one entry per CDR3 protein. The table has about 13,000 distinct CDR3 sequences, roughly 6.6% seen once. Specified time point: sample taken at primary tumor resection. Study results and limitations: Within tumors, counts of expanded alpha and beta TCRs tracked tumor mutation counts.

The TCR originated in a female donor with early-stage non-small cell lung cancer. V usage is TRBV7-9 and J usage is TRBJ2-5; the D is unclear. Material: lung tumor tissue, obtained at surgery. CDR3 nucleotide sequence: TGTGCCACAGCCGGGCGGCCCACGGAGACCCAGTACTTC. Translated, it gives CATAGRPTETQYF.